The present TCR beta chain was sequenced within a study of CD4 T cells in relation to SARS-CoV-2 and coronaviruses. Using immunoSEQ multiplex PCR, the repertoire was profiled, and TCRdb retains in-frame clones only, with some absent. The data contain 15,000 or so clones, around three quarters of them singletons. Germline CDR1 is WSHSY and CDR2 is SAAADI. This CDR3 region has 14 residues. V was clipped by 8 bases and J by 7 bases; unmatched bases: 11. Unexposed donor CD4+ T cells date from 2011-2018, before the COVID-19 pandemic. CD4+ T cells were isolated from the cells after more than 8 days of culture. As for this clone: The antigen remains unidentified.

The sequencing sample was made of CD4+ T cells from PBMCs, cultured in vitro. This clonotype originated in a human donor in good health. V is TRBV10-2 and J is TRBJ2-1, with TRBD2 matching over 7 bases. CDR3 amino acids: CASRLAGVMNEQFF. The CDR3 nucleotides read TGCGCCAGCCGACTGGCGGGGGTAATGAATGAGCAGTTCTTC.